Following are 20 T cell receptor beta chains from one sample sequenced in a study of tumor-infiltrating lymphocytes in primary liver carcinoma (dated by TCRdb to the late 2010s). These reads were obtained on an Illumina HiSeq 2500. TCRbeta-specific cDNA was reverse-transcribed from roughly 500 ng total RNA using a constant-region primer and ProtoScript II reverse transcriptase. The TCRbeta libraries were prepared through three rounds of nested multiplex PCR following a slightly modified ARM-PCR procedure. Each of the first two PCR rounds ran for around 10 cycles using multiplex TRBV1-TRBV30 forward primers together with a Cbeta reverse primer. The public reads were reprocessed in TCRdb via fastp at Q25 and MiXCR, keeping in-frame beta chains. Entries that share a CDR3 protein sequence are merged under the most common genes and DNA. Within this sample are 250,000 to 400,000 distinct CDR3 sequences, with more than 55% of them counted one time only. Jointly, the top ten make up about 8.4% of the sample.

RNA from unsorted whole blood was extracted with TRIzol reagent, and germline DNA was obtained with the DNeasy Blood & Tissue kit. The specimen sequenced was peripheral blood. The receptor set was obtained from a man aged 35 to 55 with primary liver carcinoma and hepatitis B virus infection.

Remarks on this clonotype: A much larger clone sits a single nucleotide away, making a read error possible. The CDR3 region is CASSDTGRSGANVLAF. The CDR3 DNA reads TGTGCCAGCAGTGATACAGGGAGGTCCGGGGCCAACGTCCTGGCTTTC. The rearrangement joins TRBV6-1 to TRBJ2-6, with D perhaps TRBD1 or TRBD2 (6 bases each). CDR1 is MNHNS and CDR2 is SASEGT in the germline V gene. This CDR3 contains 16 residues.

This clonotype came up a few times. The chain uses TRBV11-2 and TRBJ2-5; 9 bases align to TRBD1. Germline CDR1 is SGHAT and CDR2 is FQNNGV. The CDR3 is made up of 15 amino acids. After removal of 3 bases from V and 4 bases from J, the junction contained 6 bases not matched to a gene. The CDR3 DNA reads as TGTGCCAGCAGCTTCCTCGGACAGGGGAGAGAGACCCAGTACTTC. This sequence encodes CASSFLGQGRETQYF.

In regard to this clonotype: This may be a read error, as it is one base from a much larger clone. The chain is built from TRBV6-5 and TRBJ2-3; 10 nucleotides line up with TRBD2. The germline CDR1 and CDR2 sequences are MNHEY and SVGAGI. The CDR3 loop spans 15 amino acids. CDR3 residues: CASSYGTSDTVTQYF. The CDR3 DNA reads TGTGCCAGCAGTTACGGGACTAGCGACACAGTTACGCAGTATTTT.

For this clonotype: A read error may explain this, as a much larger clone is one base away. The chain has TRBV14 and TRBJ2-2; no clear D gene. Germline V gene data show CDR1 as SGHDN and CDR2 as FVKESK. CDR3 length: 15 amino acids. CDR3 bases: TGTGCCAACAGCCAAGATCGGCTGAACACCGGGGAGCTGTTTTTT. It codes for CANSQDRLNTGELFF.

This chain joins TRBV10-3 and TRBJ2-3; 7 nucleotides agree with TRBD2. Looked up from germline, CDR1 is ENHRY and CDR2 is SYGVKD. V trimming: 4 bases; J trimming: 3 bases; junction bases outside the gene matches: 13. The CDR3 has 17 residues. CDR3 sequence reads: CAISVSNGSGQTDTQYF. The CDR3 nucleotides read TGTGCCATCAGTGTATCAAACGGTAGCGGGCAGACAGATACGCAGTATTTT.

A few counts support this clonotype. At one end, the junction sequence differs from germline, possibly due to a read error. The chain links TRBV4-2 to TRBJ2-7; D is unclear. CDR1 is LGHNA and CDR2 is YNFKEQ in the germline V gene. The CDR3 covers 13 residues. CDR3 coding DNA: TGTGCCGGCAGCCAGACGACCTCCTACGAGCAGTACTTC. It is translated as CAGSQTTSYEQYF.

The CDR3, as DNA: TGTGCCTGGAGTCCGAGGTCCCCCTATGGCTACACCTTC. As protein: CAWSPRSPYGYTF. J is TRBJ1-2 and V is TRBV30; D gene unclear. Germline V gene data show CDR1 as GTSNPN and CDR2 as SVGIG (reference sequence). CDR3 size: 13 residues. Deletions cut 2 bases from V and 4 bases from J, with 11 bases between.

This clonotype was counted only a few times. In DNA, the CDR3 is TGCGCCAGCAGCTTGGCCTTGGACACTGAAGCTTTCTTT. Amino acids: CASSLALDTEAFF. The chain uses TRBV5-1 and TRBJ1-1; D not certain. The V and J ends lost 0 bases and 3 bases respectively, with 6 bases between them. Germline lookup yields CDR1 SGHRS and CDR2 YFSETQ. This CDR3 region has 13 residues.

A word on this clonotype: At one end, the junction sequence differs from germline, possibly due to a read error. The J gene is TRBJ2-3, the V gene TRBV11-1; 14 nucleotides match TRBD2. The germline V gene encodes CDR1 SGHAT and CDR2 FQDESV (reference sequence). CDR3 size: 19 residues. The CDR3 reads CTSSPGLGLAGGITDTQYF. CDR3 in DNA: TGTACCAGCAGCCCCGGGCTCGGACTAGCGGGAGGAATCACAGATACGCAGTATTTT.

The chain uses TRBV30 and TRBJ2-3; D unclear. The CDR3 length is 12 residues. Trimming shortened V by 5 bases and J by 1 base, and 7 bases separated the two germline ends. Looked up from germline, CDR1 is GTSNPN and CDR2 is SVGIG (reference sequence). CDR3 in DNA: TGTGCCTGGGAGACTGGCACAGATACGCAGTATTTT. This sequence encodes CAWETGTDTQYF.

Of note for this clonotype: This may be a read error: a much more frequent sequence differs by one nucleotide. The chain joins TRBV6-1 to TRBJ2-1, with D maybe TRBD1 (7 bases). V shed 5 bases and J shed 5 bases, with 16 bases lying between them. The germline gives CDR1 MNHNS, CDR2 SASEGT. This CDR3 contains 15 residues. The CDR3 region is CASSKGLQGNNEQFF. The CDR3 bases are TGTGCCAGCAGTAAAGGACTACAGGGGAACAATGAGCAGTTCTTC.

V gene TRBV28 combines with J gene TRBJ2-7, with D perhaps matching TRBD2 (5 bases). V lost 3 bases and J lost 8, with 14 bases in between. The CDR3 has 13 amino acids. Germline loops: CDR1 MDHEN, CDR2 SYDVKM. The CDR3 is CASSFKTRYKQYF. Written as DNA, the CDR3 is TGTGCCAGCAGTTTTAAAACTAGGTATAAGCAGTACTTC.

In its sample, this clonotype was seen a few times. J is TRBJ1-1 and V is TRBV7-9, with TRBD1 matching 7 bases. From germline, CDR1 is SEHNR and CDR2 FQNEAQ (reference sequence). There are 14 residues in the CDR3. Trimming cost V 5 bases and J 4 bases; bases outside gene matches: 7. The CDR3 nucleotides are TGTGCCAGCAGCCTTCAGGGGGTTGGCACTGAAGCTTTCTTT. Amino acids: CASSLQGVGTEAFF. Full variable domain (rest looked up from reference TRBV7-9 and TRBJ1-1): DTGVSQNPRHKITKRGQNVTFRCDPISEHNRLYWYRQTLGQGPEFLTYFQNEAQLEKSRLLSDRFSAERPKGSFSTLEIQRTEQGDSAMYLCASSLQGVGTEAFFGQGTRLTVV.

As regards this clonotype: This CDR3 fails to terminate in the conserved phenylalanine or tryptophan, so it likely reflects a read error. The J gene is TRBJ1-3, the V gene TRBV11-3, with a weak D call TRBD1 (6 bases). The CDR3 spans 14 residues. Germline CDR1 is SGHNT and CDR2 is YENEEA. The CDR3 region is CASSLGGSGDTIYY. The CDR3 region has the DNA TGTGCCAGCAGCTTGGGGGGCTCTGGAGACACCATATATTAT.

This clonotype was seen only a few times. A much larger clone lies a single base off, so this may be a read error. V usage is TRBV6-1 and J usage is TRBJ1-5; 11 nucleotides match TRBD1. The end of the DNA aligns better with TRBJ2-3, so the J call may be wrong. CDR3 length: 14 residues. Per the germline V gene, CDR1 is MNHNS and CDR2 is SASEGT. DNA for the CDR3: TGTGCCAGTACGGGACAGGGGGGAACGCAGCCCCAGTATTTT. It translates to CASTGQGGTQPQYF.

The chain combines TRBV29-1 with TRBJ2-3, with D perhaps TRBD2 (6 bases). V shed 6 bases and J shed 2 bases, with 15 bases lying between them. This CDR3 has 14 amino acids. Germline values: CDR1 SQVTM, CDR2 ANQGSEA. CDR3 protein: CSVKGGADTDTQYF. In DNA form, the CDR3 reads TGCAGCGTGAAAGGAGGGGCTGACACAGATACGCAGTATTTT.

This clonotype was counted once. Given a much more abundant clone one base away, this may be a read error. The V and J genes are TRBV4-2 and TRBJ2-4; 7 positions agree with TRBD2. The CDR3 has 13 amino acids. Germline CDR1 reads LGHNA; CDR2 reads YNFKEQ. CDR3 sequence (DNA): TGTGACAGCAGCCAATCGGGAGGAAACATTCAGTACTTC. Its translation is CDSSQSGGNIQYF.

Regarding this clonotype: A much more abundant neighbour one base away suggests this may be a read error. The chain uses TRBV6-1 and TRBJ1-1, with a tentative D call TRBD1 (5 bases). The germline V gene encodes CDR1 MNHNS and CDR2 SASEGT. The CDR3 loop spans 13 amino acids. In DNA, the CDR3 is TGTACCAGCAGTGAAAGGCGGGGGGCTGAAGCTTTCTTT. Its protein product is CTSSERRGAEAFF.

Notes on this clonotype: It is likely a read error, because the conserved phenylalanine at the end of the CDR3 is missing. The rearrangement links TRBV11-1 to TRBJ2-5, with 9 bases matching TRBD1. Per germline, CDR1 SGHAT and CDR2 FQDESV (reference sequence). The CDR3 has 14 residues. In DNA, the CDR3 is TGTGCCAGCAGTTTCGACAGGGGGGGAGAGGCCCAGTACTCC. It translates to CASSFDRGGEAQYS.

This clonotype was seen more than once but under ten times. It may be a read error: a sequence one base away is much more abundant. The chain has TRBV29-1 and TRBJ1-5; D remains ambiguous. CDR1 and CDR2 (germline): SQVTM, ANQGSEA. The CDR3 runs 12 residues. Trimming took 6 bases from V and 7 from J, leaving 13 bases between them. CDR3 in amino acids: CSVDISQQPQHF. The CDR3 DNA is TGCAGCGTCGACATATCTCAACAGCCCCAGCATTTT.